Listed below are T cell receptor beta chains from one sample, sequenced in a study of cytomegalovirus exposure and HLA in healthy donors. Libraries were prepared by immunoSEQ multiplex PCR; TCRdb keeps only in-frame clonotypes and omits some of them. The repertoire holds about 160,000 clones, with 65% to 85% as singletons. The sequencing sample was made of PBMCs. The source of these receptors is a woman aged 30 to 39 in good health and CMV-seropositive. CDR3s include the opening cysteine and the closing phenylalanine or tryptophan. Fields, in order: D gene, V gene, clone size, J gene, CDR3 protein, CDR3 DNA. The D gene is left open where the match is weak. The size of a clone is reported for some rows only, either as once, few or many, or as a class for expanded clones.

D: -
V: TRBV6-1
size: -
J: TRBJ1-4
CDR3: CASSEGGGWGEKLFF
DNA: TGTGCCAGCAGTGAAGGAGGAGGGTGGGGGGAAAAACTGTTTTTT

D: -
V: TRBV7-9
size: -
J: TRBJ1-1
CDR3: CASSLDRTEAFF
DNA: TGTGCCAGCAGCTTAGACCGGACTGAAGCTTTCTTT

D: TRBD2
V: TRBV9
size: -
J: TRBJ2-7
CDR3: CASSPPGGEGEQYF
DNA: TGTGCCAGCAGCCCCCCCGGGGGGGAGGGGGAGCAGTACTTC

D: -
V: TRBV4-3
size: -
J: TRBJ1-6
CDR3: CASSQDPTGYNSPLHF
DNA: TGCGCCAGCAGCCAAGATCCGACAGGTTATAATTCACCCCTCCACTTT

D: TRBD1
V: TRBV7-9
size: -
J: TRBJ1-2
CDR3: CASSLGKGGSPHYGYTF
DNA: TGTGCCAGCAGCTTAGGTAAAGGGGGCTCGCCTCACTATGGCTACACCTTC

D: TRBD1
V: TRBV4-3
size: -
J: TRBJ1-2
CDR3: CASSQDRTGYGYTF
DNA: TGCGCCAGCAGCCAAGACAGGACAGGCTATGGCTACACCTTC

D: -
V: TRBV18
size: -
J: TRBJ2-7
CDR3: CASSPGHEQYF
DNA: TGTGCCAGCTCACCTGGCCACGAGCAGTACTTC

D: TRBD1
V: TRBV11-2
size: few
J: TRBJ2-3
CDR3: CASSPGLGQGVDTQYF
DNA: TGTGCCAGCAGCCCCGGCCTGGGACAGGGGGTGGATACGCAGTATTTT

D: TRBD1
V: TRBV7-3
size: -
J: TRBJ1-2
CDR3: CATTGGADGYTF
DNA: TGTGCCACCACAGGGGGCGCCGATGGCTACACCTTC

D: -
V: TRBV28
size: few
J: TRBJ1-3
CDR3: CASSPRGRTSSGNTIYF
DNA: TGTGCCAGCAGCCCCAGGGGCCGAACTAGCTCTGGAAACACCATATATTTT

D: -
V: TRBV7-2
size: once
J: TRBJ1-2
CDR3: CASSPRGGYGYTF
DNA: TGTGCCAGCAGCCCGCGAGGAGGTTATGGCTACACCTTC

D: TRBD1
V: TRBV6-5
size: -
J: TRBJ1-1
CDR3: CASSRTGATEAFF
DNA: TGTGCCAGCAGTCGGACAGGGGCCACTGAAGCTTTCTTT

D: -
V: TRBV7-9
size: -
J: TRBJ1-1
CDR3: CASSSQGNTEAFF
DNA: TGTGCCAGCAGCTCTCAGGGGAACACTGAAGCTTTCTTT

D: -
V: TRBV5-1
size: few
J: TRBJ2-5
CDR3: CASSQNQETQYF
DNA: TGCGCCAGCAGCCAAAATCAAGAGACCCAGTACTTC

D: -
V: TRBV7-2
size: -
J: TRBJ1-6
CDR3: CASSSNRGASSYNSPLHF
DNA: TGTGCCAGCAGCTCAAACCGTGGAGCGAGCTCCTATAATTCACCCCTCCACTTT

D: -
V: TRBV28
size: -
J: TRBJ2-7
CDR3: CASSLLGHPYEQYF
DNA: TGTGCCAGCAGTTTACTAGGACACCCCTACGAGCAGTACTTC

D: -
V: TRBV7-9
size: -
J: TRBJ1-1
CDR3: CASSLTGLNTEAFF
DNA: TGTGCCAGCAGCTTAACAGGGTTGAACACTGAAGCTTTCTTT

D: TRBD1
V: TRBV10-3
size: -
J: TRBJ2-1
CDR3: CAIRPQGAAYNEQFF
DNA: TGTGCCATCAGGCCACAGGGGGCGGCCTACAATGAGCAGTTCTTC

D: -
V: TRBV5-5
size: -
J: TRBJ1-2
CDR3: CASSWGDSPLGYTF
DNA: TGTGCCAGCAGCTGGGGGGACTCCCCGCTAGGCTACACCTTC

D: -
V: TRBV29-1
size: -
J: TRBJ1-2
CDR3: CSVVRGRGYTF
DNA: TGCAGCGTTGTCAGGGGAAGGGGCTACACCTTC

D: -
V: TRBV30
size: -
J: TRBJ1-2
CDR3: CAWSTGQGGYGYTF
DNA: TGTGCCTGGAGTACTGGGCAGGGAGGCTATGGCTACACCTTC

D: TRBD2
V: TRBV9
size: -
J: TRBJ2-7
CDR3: CASSLTSGRGEQYF
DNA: TGTGCCAGCAGCCTTACTAGCGGGAGGGGCGAGCAGTACTTC

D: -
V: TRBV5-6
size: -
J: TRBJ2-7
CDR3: CASSSGHNLRGEQYF
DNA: TGTGCCAGCAGCTCCGGACACAACCTTAGGGGCGAGCAGTACTTC

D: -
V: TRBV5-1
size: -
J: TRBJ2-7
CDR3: CASRRGLNYEQYF
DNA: TGCGCCAGCAGGCGGGGACTGAACTACGAGCAGTACTTC

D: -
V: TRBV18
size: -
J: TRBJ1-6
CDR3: CASSPTTGGSDSPLHF
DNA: TGTGCCAGCTCACCCACCACCGGGGGGTCTGATTCACCCCTCCACTTT

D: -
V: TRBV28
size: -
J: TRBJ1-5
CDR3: CASIPSYPGNQPQHF
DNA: TGTGCCAGCATACCCTCCTACCCCGGGAATCAGCCCCAGCATTTT

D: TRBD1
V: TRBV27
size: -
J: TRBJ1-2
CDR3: CASSLIGTELYGYTF
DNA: TGTGCCAGCAGTTTAATCGGGACAGAGTTATATGGCTACACCTTC

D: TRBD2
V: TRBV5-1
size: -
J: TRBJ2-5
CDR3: CASSPLGGGGETQYF
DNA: TGCGCCAGCAGCCCCCTGGGGGGCGGGGGGGAGACCCAGTACTTC

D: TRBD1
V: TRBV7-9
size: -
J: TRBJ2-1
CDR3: CASSFRQGTTYNEQFF
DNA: TGTGCCAGCAGCTTCAGACAGGGGACAACCTACAATGAGCAGTTCTTC

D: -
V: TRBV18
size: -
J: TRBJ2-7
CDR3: CASSPGRGTPYEQYF
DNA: TGTGCCAGCTCACCAGGGAGAGGTACCCCCTACGAGCAGTACTTC

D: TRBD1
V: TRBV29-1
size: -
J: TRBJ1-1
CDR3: CSVEDRDTEAFF
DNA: TGCAGCGTCGAAGACAGGGATACTGAAGCTTTCTTT

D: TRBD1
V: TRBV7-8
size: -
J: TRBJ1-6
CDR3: CASSLRQGMGSYNSPLHF
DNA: TGTGCCAGCAGCTTAAGACAGGGAATGGGCTCCTATAATTCACCCCTCCACTTT

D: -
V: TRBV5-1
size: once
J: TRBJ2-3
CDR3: CASSGQDTDTQYF
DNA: TGCGCCAGCAGCGGCCAAGACACAGATACGCAGTATTTT

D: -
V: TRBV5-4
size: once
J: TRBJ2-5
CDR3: CASSPPGQGTQYF
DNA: TGTGCCAGCAGCCCCCCGGGACAAGGAACCCAGTACTTC

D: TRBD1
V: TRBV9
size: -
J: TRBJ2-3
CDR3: CASSVRQGLDTQYF
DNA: TGTGCCAGCAGCGTACGACAGGGGTTAGATACGCAGTATTTT

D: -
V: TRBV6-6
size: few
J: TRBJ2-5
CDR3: CASNREIQETQYF
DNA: TGTGCCAGCAACAGGGAAATCCAAGAGACCCAGTACTTC